A selection of T cell receptor beta chains follows, all from one sample in a study of blood T cell repertoires in COVID-19. The repertoire was sequenced with immunoSEQ multiplex PCR; TCRdb's copy has only in-frame clones and lacks some. Here the sample spans about 160,000 clones, around 85% being singletons. Sequenced material: peripheral blood. The receptor source for this set is a human donor with acute or convalescent COVID-19. The donor label of this sample is uncertain. The CDR3 runs from the conserved cysteine through the conserved F or W. A D gene is named only where the DNA matches it firmly. A row's size may be missing; if present it is once, few, many or a size class.

D	V	size	J	DNA	CDR3
.	TRBV2	once	TRBJ2-7	TGTGCCAGCAGGAGGAGCGGAACCGAGAACGAGCAGTACTTC	CASRRSGTENEQYF
TRBD1	TRBV3-1/TRBV3-2	.	TRBJ1-5	TGTGCCAGCAGCAAACAGGGGGTGAGCAATCAGCCCCAGCATTTT	CASSKQGVSNQPQHF
.	TRBV30	once	TRBJ1-5	TGTGCCTGGAGTGTACTAACCGACAATCAGCCCCAGCATTTT	CAWSVLTDNQPQHF
TRBD1	TRBV29-1	once	TRBJ2-5	TGCAGCGTTGAGTTACAGGGGCGAGAGACCCAGTACTTC	CSVELQGRETQYF
.	TRBV28	.	TRBJ1-2	TGTGCCAGCAGTTTATCGGCGGGGCTCGGCTACACCTTC	CASSLSAGLGYTF
.	TRBV6-4	.	TRBJ2-7	TGTGCCAGCAGTTCGACAGAAACCGACGAGCAGTACTTC	CASSSTETDEQYF
TRBD1	TRBV5-1	once	TRBJ1-2	TGCGCCAGCAGCTTCCGGGACAGCACCCGGGAGGGCTACACCTTC	CASSFRDSTREGYTF
.	TRBV29-1	.	TRBJ2-3	TGCAGCGTAGGGACTGCTCACTCCACAGATACGCAGTATTTT	CSVGTAHSTDTQYF
TRBD1	TRBV5-4	many	TRBJ1-2	TGTGCCAGCAGCTCACGACAGGGGGGGACCTATGGCTACACCTTC	CASSSRQGGTYGYTF
TRBD1	TRBV5-1	.	TRBJ2-5	TGCGCCAGCAGCTTAGAGCCCGGGACAGGGGGAGAGACCCAGTACTTC	CASSLEPGTGGETQYF
TRBD1	TRBV6-5	.	TRBJ1-2	TGTGCCAGCAGTTACTCAACAGGGGGGAACTATGGCTACACCTTC	CASSYSTGGNYGYTF
TRBD1	TRBV6-6	.	TRBJ1-6	TGTGCCGCCTGGGAGTCCGACAGGGGCGATTCACCCCTCCACTTT	CAAWESDRGDSPLHF
.	TRBV5-4	.	TRBJ1-6	TGTGCCAGCAGCTCCGATAGGAGGTCACCCCTCCACTTT	CASSSDRRSPLHF
.	TRBV7-9	few	TRBJ2-3	TGTGCCAGCAGTTTAACTTCTAGCACAGATACGCAGTATTTT	CASSLTSSTDTQYF
.	TRBV7-7	.	TRBJ1-5	TGTGCCAGCAGCTTAGCCCTGTCGTACTCTGGAAGGGGGAATGTGCAGCCCCAGCATTTT	CASSLALSYSGRGNVQPQHF
.	TRBV12-3/TRBV12-4	few	TRBJ2-1	TGTGCCAGCAGAGCACAGGGTTACAATGAGCAGTTCTTC	CASRAQGYNEQFF
.	TRBV2	.	TRBJ1-5	TGTGCCAGCGACCGATCAGGCTTAAGCAATCAGCCCCAGCATTTT	CASDRSGLSNQPQHF
.	TRBV6-4	few	TRBJ2-3	TGTGCCAGCAGTAGAGAGACTGGGACAGATACGCAGTATTTT	CASSRETGTDTQYF
TRBD1	TRBV11-3	.	TRBJ2-2	TGTGCCAGCAGCCGATGGACAGGGGGCGTCCCCGGGGAGCTGTTTTTT	CASSRWTGGVPGELFF
.	TRBV2	.	TRBJ1-5	TGTGCCAGCAGTGGTCGGAATCAGCCCCAGCATTTT	CASSGRNQPQHF
TRBD1	TRBV15	.	TRBJ1-5	TGTGCCACCAGCAGGCCTCCGGGACAGTGGGCAATTGGCAATCAGCCCCAGCATTTT	CATSRPPGQWAIGNQPQHF
TRBD1	TRBV15	.	TRBJ1-1	TGTGCCACCAGCAGAGCCCGATCAAACAGGGGCCGCATGAACACTGAAGCTTTCTTT	CATSRARSNRGRMNTEAFF
.	TRBV27	.	TRBJ1-2	TGTGCCAGCAGTTTATCGGGGGGTCGCCTCTATGGCTACACCTTC	CASSLSGGRLYGYTF
TRBD1	TRBV14	.	TRBJ1-3	TGTGCCAGCAGCTTCGGGACAGGGAGTAGAAACACCATATATTTT	CASSFGTGSRNTIYF
TRBD2	TRBV10-3	few	TRBJ2-3	TGTGCCATCAGTCCCTTCGGCGGGGGGGCCTTAGATACGCAGTATTTT	CAISPFGGGALDTQYF